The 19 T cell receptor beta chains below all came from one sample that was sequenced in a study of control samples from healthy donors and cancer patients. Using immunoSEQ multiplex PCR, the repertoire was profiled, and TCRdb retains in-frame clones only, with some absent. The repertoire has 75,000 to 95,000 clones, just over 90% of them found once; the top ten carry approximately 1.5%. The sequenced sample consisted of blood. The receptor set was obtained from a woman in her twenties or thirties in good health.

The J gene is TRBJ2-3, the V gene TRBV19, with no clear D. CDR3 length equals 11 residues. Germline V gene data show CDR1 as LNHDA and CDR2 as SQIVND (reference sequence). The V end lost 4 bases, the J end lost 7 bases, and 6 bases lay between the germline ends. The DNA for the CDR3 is TGTGCCAGTAGTACTTTTAATACGCAGTATTTT. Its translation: CASSTFNTQYF.

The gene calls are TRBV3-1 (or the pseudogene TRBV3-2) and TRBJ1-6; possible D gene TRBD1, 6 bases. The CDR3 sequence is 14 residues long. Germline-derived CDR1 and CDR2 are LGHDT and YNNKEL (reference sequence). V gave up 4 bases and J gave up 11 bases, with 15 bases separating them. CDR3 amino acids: CASSRQTGIAPLHF. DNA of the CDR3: TGTGCCAGCAGCCGACAGACAGGTATAGCACCCCTCCACTTT.

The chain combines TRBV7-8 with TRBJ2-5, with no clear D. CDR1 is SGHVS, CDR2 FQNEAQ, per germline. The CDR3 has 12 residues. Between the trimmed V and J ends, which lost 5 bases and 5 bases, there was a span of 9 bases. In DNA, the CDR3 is TGTGCCAGCAGCCCGTCGCGGGAGACCCAGTACTTC. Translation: CASSPSRETQYF. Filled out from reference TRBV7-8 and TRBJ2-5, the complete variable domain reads GAGVSQSPRYKVAKRGQDVALRCDPISGHVSLFWYQQALGQGPEFLTYFQNEAQLDKSGLPSDRFFAERPEGSVSTLKIQRTQQEDSAVYLCASSPSRETQYFGPGTRLLVL.

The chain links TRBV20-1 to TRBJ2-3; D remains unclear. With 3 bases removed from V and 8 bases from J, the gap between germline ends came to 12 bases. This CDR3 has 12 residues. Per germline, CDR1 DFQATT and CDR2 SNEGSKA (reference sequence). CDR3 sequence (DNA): TGCAGTGCTAGTCCTTACGAGGCTACGCAGTATTTT. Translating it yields CSASPYEATQYF.

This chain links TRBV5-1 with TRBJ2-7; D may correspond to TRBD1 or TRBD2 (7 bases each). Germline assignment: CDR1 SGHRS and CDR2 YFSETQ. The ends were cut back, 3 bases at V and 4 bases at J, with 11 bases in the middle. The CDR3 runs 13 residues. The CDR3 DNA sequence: TGCGCCAGCAGCTACCAGGGGGGGTACGAGCAGTACTTC. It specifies CASSYQGGYEQYF.

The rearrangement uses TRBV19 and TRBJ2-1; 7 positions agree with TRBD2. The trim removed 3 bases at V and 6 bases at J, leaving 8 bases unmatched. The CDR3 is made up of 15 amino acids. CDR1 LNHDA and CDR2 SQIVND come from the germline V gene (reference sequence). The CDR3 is CASSIQAGTGNEQFF. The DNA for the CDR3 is TGTGCCAGTAGTATTCAAGCGGGAACCGGCAATGAGCAGTTCTTC.

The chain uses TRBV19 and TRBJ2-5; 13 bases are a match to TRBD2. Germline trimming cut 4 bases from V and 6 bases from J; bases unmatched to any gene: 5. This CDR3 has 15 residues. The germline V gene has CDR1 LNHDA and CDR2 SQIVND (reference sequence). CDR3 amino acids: CASSTGLAGQQTQYF. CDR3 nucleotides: TGTGCCAGTAGTACGGGACTAGCGGGACAACAGACCCAGTACTTC.

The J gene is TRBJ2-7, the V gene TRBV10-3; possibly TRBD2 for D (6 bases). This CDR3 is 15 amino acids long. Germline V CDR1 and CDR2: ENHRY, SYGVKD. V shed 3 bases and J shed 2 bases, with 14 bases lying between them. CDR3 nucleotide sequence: TGTGCCATCAGTGATTTGGGAGGCCGTACCTACGAGCAGTACTTC. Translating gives CAISDLGGRTYEQYF.

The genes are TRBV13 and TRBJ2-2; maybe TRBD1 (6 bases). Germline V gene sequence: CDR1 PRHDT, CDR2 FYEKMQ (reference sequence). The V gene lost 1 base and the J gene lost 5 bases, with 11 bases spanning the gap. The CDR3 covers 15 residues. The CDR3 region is CASSLVQGGTGELFF. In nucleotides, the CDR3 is TGTGCCAGCAGCTTAGTACAGGGTGGTACCGGGGAGCTGTTTTTT.

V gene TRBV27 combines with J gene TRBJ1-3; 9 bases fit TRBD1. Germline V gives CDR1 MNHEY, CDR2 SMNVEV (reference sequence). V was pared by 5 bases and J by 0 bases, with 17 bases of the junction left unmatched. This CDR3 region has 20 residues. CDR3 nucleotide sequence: TGTGCCAGCAGTCTCCCTCTAACAGGGGGCAAGGTAAGCTCTGGAAACACCATATATTTT. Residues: CASSLPLTGGKVSSGNTIYF.

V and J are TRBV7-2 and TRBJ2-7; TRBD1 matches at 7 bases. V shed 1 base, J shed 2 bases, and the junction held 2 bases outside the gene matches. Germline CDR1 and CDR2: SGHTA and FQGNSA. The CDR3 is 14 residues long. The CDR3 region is CASSLVDRTYEQYF. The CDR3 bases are TGTGCCAGCAGCTTAGTGGACAGGACCTACGAGCAGTACTTC.

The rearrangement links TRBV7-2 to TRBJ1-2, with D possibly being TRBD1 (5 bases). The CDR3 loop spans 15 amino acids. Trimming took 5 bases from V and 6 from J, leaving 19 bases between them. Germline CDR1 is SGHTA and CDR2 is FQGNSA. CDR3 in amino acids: CASSLNFGGDDGYTF. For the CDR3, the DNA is TGTGCCAGCAGCCTGAATTTTGGAGGGGACGATGGCTACACCTTC.

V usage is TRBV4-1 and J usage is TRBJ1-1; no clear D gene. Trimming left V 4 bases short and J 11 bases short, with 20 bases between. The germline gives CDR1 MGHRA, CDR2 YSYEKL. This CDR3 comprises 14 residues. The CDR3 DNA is TGCGCCAGCAGCCCAGAGGTGGGCCCCACGATGGCTTTCTTT. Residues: CASSPEVGPTMAFF.

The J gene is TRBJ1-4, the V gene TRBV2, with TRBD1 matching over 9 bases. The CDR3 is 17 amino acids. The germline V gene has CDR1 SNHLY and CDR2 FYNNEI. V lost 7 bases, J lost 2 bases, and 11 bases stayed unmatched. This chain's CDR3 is CASNSWGQGSTNEKLFF. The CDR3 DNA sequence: TGTGCCAGCAACAGTTGGGGACAGGGATCGACTAATGAAAAACTGTTTTTT.

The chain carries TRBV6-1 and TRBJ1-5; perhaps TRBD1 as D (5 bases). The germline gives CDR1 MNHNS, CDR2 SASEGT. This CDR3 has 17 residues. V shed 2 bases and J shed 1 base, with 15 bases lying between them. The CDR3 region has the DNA TGTGCCAGCAGTGAATCTCCGGGGCTGGGGAGCAATCAGCCCCAGCATTTT. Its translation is CASSESPGLGSNQPQHF.

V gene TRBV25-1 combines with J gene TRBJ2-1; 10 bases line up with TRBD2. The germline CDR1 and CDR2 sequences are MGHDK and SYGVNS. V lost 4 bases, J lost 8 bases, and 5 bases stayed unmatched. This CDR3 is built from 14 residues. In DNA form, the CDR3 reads TGTGCCAGCAGTGGCGATAGCGGGAGGTATGAGCAGTTCTTC. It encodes CASSGDSGRYEQFF.

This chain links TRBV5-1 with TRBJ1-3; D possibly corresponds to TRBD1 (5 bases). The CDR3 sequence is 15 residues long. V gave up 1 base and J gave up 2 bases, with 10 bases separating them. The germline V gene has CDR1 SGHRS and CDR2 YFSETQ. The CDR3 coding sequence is TGCGCCAGCAGCTTGAGTGGCAGGGCTGGAAACACCATATATTTT. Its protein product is CASSLSGRAGNTIYF.

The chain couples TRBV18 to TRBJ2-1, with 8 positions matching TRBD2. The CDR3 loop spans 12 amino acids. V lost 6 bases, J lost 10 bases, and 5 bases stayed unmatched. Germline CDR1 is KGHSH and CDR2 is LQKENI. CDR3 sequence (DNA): TGTGCCAGCTCTCGGGGGGGCTGGGAGCAGTTCTTC. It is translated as CASSRGGWEQFF.

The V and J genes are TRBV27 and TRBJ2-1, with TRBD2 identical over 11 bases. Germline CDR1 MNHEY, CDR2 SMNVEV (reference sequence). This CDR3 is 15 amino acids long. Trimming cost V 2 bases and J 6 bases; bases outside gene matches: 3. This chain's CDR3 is CASSLALAGANEQFF. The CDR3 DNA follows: TGTGCCAGCAGTTTAGCACTAGCGGGAGCCAATGAGCAGTTCTTC.